The 4 T cell receptor beta chains in this list originate from one sample, sequenced in a study of T cells after yellow fever vaccination. Via MiXCR, TCRdb re-called the 5' RACE reads, giving one row per CDR3 protein. This table holds some 340,000 distinct CDR3 sequences, about 10% found once. The sample was CD4+ T cells sorted from PBMCs, taken 45 days after the yellow fever booster vaccination. The receptor set was obtained from a man aged 18 to 29 who received the YFV17D yellow fever vaccine.

This clonotype was seen only a few times. CDR3 sequence: CSGEGEETQYF. CDR3 DNA sequence: TGCAGCGGGGAAGGGGAGGAGACCCAGTACTTC. The V gene is TRBV29-1, the J gene TRBJ2-5, with D perhaps assigned TRBD1 or TRBD2 (5 bases each). The germline CDR1 and CDR2 sequences are SQVTM and ANQGSEA. Trimming stripped 7 bases from V and 5 bases from J, with 11 bases between. This CDR3 region has 11 residues.

The chain joins TRBV12-3 or TRBV12-4 to TRBJ2-5; possibly TRBD2 for D (6 bases). This CDR3 contains 16 residues. Trimming cost V 2 bases and J 8 bases, with 21 bases left between them. The CDR3 nucleotides are TGTGCCAGCAGTTTAAGCGGCGGGGTCCGATTTCCTACCCAGTACTTC. It yields the protein CASSLSGGVRFPTQYF.

For the CDR3, the DNA is TGTGCCAGCAGCCAAGCGGTAGGGACCGGGGAGCTGTTTTTT. This encodes CASSQAVGTGELFF. The V gene is TRBV4-2, the J gene TRBJ2-2, with D unclear. Germline V lookup: CDR1 LGHNA, CDR2 YNFKEQ. The CDR3 is 14 amino acids. The germline V and J ends were trimmed by 1 base and 5 bases, with 8 bases remaining between them.

This clonotype was counted between two and nine times. The V call is TRBV29-1, the J call TRBJ1-4, with 7 bases lining up with TRBD1. Germline V gene lookup returns CDR1 SQVTM and CDR2 ANQGSEA. This CDR3 is built from 13 residues. With V trimmed by 4 bases and J by 10 bases, 9 bases remained unmatched. The CDR3 coding sequence is TGCAGCGTTGCCTACCTCGGGACAGCAAAACTGTTTTTT. Residues: CSVAYLGTAKLFF.